This T cell receptor beta chain was obtained from a study of T cells in Graves' hyperthyroidism and ophthalmopathy. Study information: Peripheral blood samples were taken at initial diagnosis, prior to any treatment.

This clonotype occurred a few times. The antigen remains undetermined. CDR1 KGHDR and CDR2 SFDVKD come from the germline V gene. J was trimmed by 7 bases and V by 2 bases; bases with no gene match: 6. The CDR3 sequence is 15 residues long. Using RNA transcripts as the source, TCR beta CDR3 regions were amplified. HTBI primers drove first-round RT-PCR of the TCR CDR3. TCRdb reanalysed the multiplex PCR reads using MiXCR and keeps one entry per CDR3 protein. Of 350,000 or so distinct CDR3 sequences detected, 15% to 20% appear once; the ten largest clones hold approximately 30%. Clinical symptoms, serum thyroxine, TRAb, thyroid ultrasound and orbital computed tomography established diagnosis. Study observations and caveats: Blood samples included most of the expanded thyroid clonotypes exceeding 0.001.

The rearrangement joins TRBV24-1 to TRBJ2-1, with 8 bases aligning to TRBD2. Material: blood. The source is a woman between 25 and 40 years old with Graves' hyperthyroidism that later progressed to Graves' ophthalmopathy. The CDR3 loop reads CATSDSPGLENEQFF. CDR3 coding DNA: TGTGCCACCAGTGATTCCCCGGGACTAGAGAATGAGCAGTTCTTC.